A selection of T cell receptor beta chains follows, all from one sample in a study of PD-1 blockade in classical Hodgkin lymphoma. Clones were sequenced by immunoSEQ multiplex PCR, and TCRdb holds only the in-frame ones, with some missing. Here the sample spans tens of thousands of clones, about 80% being singletons. The sequenced sample was peripheral blood mononuclear cells (PBMCs), obtained before the fourth cycle of nivolumab. These receptors originate from a human donor with classical Hodgkin lymphoma. The CDR3 runs from the conserved cysteine through the conserved F or W. D genes are given only for firm matches. Size tells how often a clone was seen (once, few, many) or the class of an expanded clone, and some rows leave it out.

J	D	size	V	DNA	CDR3
TRBJ2-5	.	.	TRBV18	TGTGCCAGCTCACCAATCGGGGGGCTTGAGACCCAGTACTTC	CASSPIGGLETQYF
TRBJ2-3	TRBD2	.	TRBV28	TGTGCCAGCAGTTTACGGAGCGGGAGCCTGGGCGCAGATACGCAGTATTTT	CASSLRSGSLGADTQYF
TRBJ1-1	.	.	TRBV5-4	TGTGCCAGCAGCTTCGGGGGGGTCACTGAAGCTTTCTTT	CASSFGGVTEAFF
TRBJ2-5	.	.	TRBV15	TGTGCCACCAGCAGAGGGATGGCAGGTCCAAGAACCCAGTACTTC	CATSRGMAGPRTQYF
TRBJ2-3	.	.	TRBV4-1	TGCGCCAGCAGCCTGATAGCAGGTAGTGGAGATACGCAGTATTTT	CASSLIAGSGDTQYF
TRBJ1-1	.	.	TRBV29-1	TGCAGCTCCCTTGGAGGGACAACGAACACTGAAGCTTTCTTT	CSSLGGTTNTEAFF
TRBJ2-7	.	.	TRBV19	TGTGCCAGTAGTCCCGGAGGAGCAGCATCCTACGAGCAGTACTTC	CASSPGGAASYEQYF
TRBJ2-7	.	.	TRBV11-3	TGTGCCAGCAGCTCACCTTCGGAGGGGGCGAGAGAGCAGTACTTC	CASSSPSEGAREQYF
TRBJ2-5	.	.	TRBV5-1	TGCGCCAGCAGCATCTTCTCTTCGGAGACCCAGTACTTC	CASSIFSSETQYF
TRBJ1-2	TRBD1	.	TRBV28	TGTGCCAGCAGCCGACAGGGGAACTATGGCTACACCTTC	CASSRQGNYGYTF
TRBJ2-7	TRBD2	.	TRBV28	TGTGCCAGCACTCCCGGCGGGAGGGGCTACGAGCAGTACTTC	CASTPGGRGYEQYF
TRBJ2-1	.	.	TRBV7-2	TGTGCCAGCAGCTTAGACGGACTGCTATACAATGAGCAGTTCTTC	CASSLDGLLYNEQFF
TRBJ2-7	.	.	TRBV6-6	TGTGCCAGTAGGGACGGGGACTACGAGCAGTACTTC	CASRDGDYEQYF
TRBJ1-1	TRBD1	.	TRBV6-5	TGTGCCAGCAGTACGATACAGGGGACTGAAGCTTTCTTT	CASSTIQGTEAFF
TRBJ2-7	TRBD1	.	TRBV4-1	TGCGCCAGCAGCCCGCTACGTCTAGGACAGGGATCCTACGAGCAGTACTTC	CASSPLRLGQGSYEQYF
TRBJ2-6	.	.	TRBV28	TGTGCCAGCAGTTCCGGGGAGTCCTCTGGGGCCAACGTCCTGACTTTC	CASSSGESSGANVLTF
TRBJ1-3	.	.	TRBV28	TGTGCCAGCAGTTTAATTTGGGGGGCCTCTGGAAACACCATATATTTT	CASSLIWGASGNTIYF
TRBJ1-4	.	.	TRBV5-1	TGCGCCAGCAGCTTGAATCCTAATGAAAAACTGTTTTTT	CASSLNPNEKLFF
TRBJ1-5	.	.	TRBV10-3	TGTGCCATCGGGGGGATAGCCGTGCCCCAGCATTTT	CAIGGIAVPQHF
TRBJ1-2	TRBD1	few	TRBV6-5	TGTGCCAGCAGTTACTCGACAGGGGGTAGCGGCTACACCTTC	CASSYSTGGSGYTF
TRBJ2-6	TRBD1	.	TRBV28	TGTGCCAGCAGTTTCGGGACAGGGGCCGGGGCCAACGTCCTGACTTTC	CASSFGTGAGANVLTF
TRBJ2-1	.	many	TRBV5-6	TGTGCCAGCAGCTTGAGCGATAGTGAGCAGTTCTTC	CASSLSDSEQFF
TRBJ1-4	TRBD1	.	TRBV6-5	TGTGCCAGCAGTTACGTCCCAGGGGGGAAAAACGAAAAACTGTTTTTT	CASSYVPGGKNEKLFF
TRBJ2-7	.	.	TRBV5-6	TGTGCCAGCAGCTTATATGGGTCTACCTCCTACGAGCAGTACTTC	CASSLYGSTSYEQYF
TRBJ2-2	.	once	TRBV19	TGTGCCAGTAGACGTGTGGAGCTTGGGACCGGGGAGCTGTTTTTT	CASRRVELGTGELFF
TRBJ2-7	.	.	TRBV11-1	TGTGCCAGCAGCTTAACGACAACAGGGAGAGTCTCCTACGAGCAGTACTTC	CASSLTTTGRVSYEQYF
TRBJ2-1	TRBD2	.	TRBV9	TGTGCCAGCAGCAACAAAAGCGGGAGAACCTACAATGAGCAGTTCTTC	CASSNKSGRTYNEQFF
TRBJ1-2	.	.	TRBV6-5	TGTGCCAGCAGTAACGCGGGATTCTATGGCTACACCTTC	CASSNAGFYGYTF
TRBJ1-2	.	many	TRBV15	TGTGCCACTTCCGCCACCGGGGGGGAGGGCTACACCTTC	CATSATGGEGYTF
TRBJ1-2	.	.	TRBV9	TGTGCCAGCAGCGCCCCGGATGGCTACACCTTC	CASSAPDGYTF
TRBJ2-5	.	.	TRBV7-8	TGTGCCAGCAGCTCCGGAGAGACCCAGTACTTC	CASSSGETQYF
TRBJ2-3	.	.	TRBV9	TGTGCCAGCAGCCCCTCATTGTCCTTAGATACGCAGTATTTT	CASSPSLSLDTQYF
TRBJ1-2	.	.	TRBV10-3	TGTGCCTCCGGGGAGGGCGGCTATGGCTACACCTTC	CASGEGGYGYTF
TRBJ2-4	.	.	TRBV7-2	TGTGCCAGCAGCTTACAACAGGGAGACGGGAAGGTGGCCAAAAACATTCAGTACTTC	CASSLQQGDGKVAKNIQYF
TRBJ1-5	TRBD1	.	TRBV9	TGTGCCAGCAGCGTGACAGGGGTGGGTCAGCCCCAGCATTTT	CASSVTGVGQPQHF